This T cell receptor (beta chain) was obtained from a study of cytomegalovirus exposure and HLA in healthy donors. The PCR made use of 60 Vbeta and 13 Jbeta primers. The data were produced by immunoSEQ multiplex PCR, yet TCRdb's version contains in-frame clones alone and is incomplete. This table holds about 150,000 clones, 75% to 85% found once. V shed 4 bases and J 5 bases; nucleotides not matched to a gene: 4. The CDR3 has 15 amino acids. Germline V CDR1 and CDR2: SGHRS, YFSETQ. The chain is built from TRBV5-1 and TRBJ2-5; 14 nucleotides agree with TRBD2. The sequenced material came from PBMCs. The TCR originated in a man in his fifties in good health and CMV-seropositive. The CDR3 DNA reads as TGCGCCAGCAGCGACGGGACTAGCGGGGGTGAGACCCAGTACTTC. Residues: CASSDGTSGGETQYF.